The 20 T cell receptor beta chains reported below all come from one sample, sequenced in a study of blood T cells in healthy people across ages. Next came a second PCR, run for about 6 to 12 cycles, which used a sample-barcoded 5' primer along with a J-beta primer mix. Each CDR3 protein gets one entry after TCRdb re-called the 5' RACE reads with MiXCR. This sample has just over 800,000 distinct CDR3 sequences, with 62% found just once. Sequenced input: blood. These receptors all come from a man aged 25-40 years in good health.

V is TRBV20-1 and J is TRBJ2-5; tentative D call: TRBD2 (5 bases). The DNA end is more similar to TRBJ2-7, so the J call may be wrong. The germline V gene encodes CDR1 DFQATT and CDR2 SNEGSKA (reference sequence). This CDR3 is built from 12 residues. This chain's CDR3 is CSASEGESEQYF. The CDR3 DNA follows: TGCAGTGCTAGTGAGGGTGAGAGCGAGCAGTACTTC.

The CDR3 region has the DNA TGTGCCAGCAGCGTAAAGTGGGATACGCAGTATTTT. Amino acids: CASSVKWDTQYF. The chain carries TRBV9 and TRBJ2-3; D gene unclear. The germline V gene encodes CDR1 SGDLS and CDR2 YYNGEE. V was cut by 1 base and J by 6 bases, with 6 bases left in between. This CDR3 contains 12 residues.

The chain links TRBV7-9 to TRBJ1-4; 7 nucleotides line up with TRBD1. The CDR3 extends over 14 amino acids. The germline CDR1 and CDR2 sequences are SEHNR and FQNEAQ (reference sequence). Losses at the gene ends were 5 bases for V and 13 bases for J; bases not matched to a gene: 13. Here the CDR3 DNA reads TGTGCCAGCAGCCAGGGGGACCGTACGTGGAGACTGTTTTTT. Translating it yields CASSQGDRTWRLFF. Filled out from reference TRBV7-9 and TRBJ1-4, the complete variable domain reads DTGVSQNPRHKITKRGQNVTFRCDPISEHNRLYWYRQTLGQGPEFLTYFQNEAQLEKSRLLSDRFSAERPKGSFSTLEIQRTEQGDSAMYLCASSQGDRTWRLFFGSGTQLSVL.

The sample holds a few counts of this clonotype. The chain has TRBV14 and TRBJ1-5; D may be TRBD1 (6 bases). The CDR3 totals 16 residues. CDR1 is SGHDN, CDR2 FVKESK, per germline. V lost 1 base to trimming and J lost 3 bases, with 13 bases between them. The CDR3 region is CASSQGAGQFNQPQHF. The CDR3 nucleotides are TGTGCCAGCAGCCAAGGCGCCGGACAGTTCAATCAGCCCCAGCATTTT.

This chain uses TRBV13 with TRBJ2-3; 7 bases match TRBD1. The ends lost 3 bases at V and 1 base at J; junction bases unmatched: 4. This CDR3 contains 15 residues. Germline assignment: CDR1 PRHDT and CDR2 FYEKMQ (reference sequence). Written as DNA, the CDR3 is TGTGCCAGCAGCTTCCTAGACAGGGGCACAGATACGCAGTATTTT. It translates to CASSFLDRGTDTQYF.

The V call is TRBV29-1, the J call TRBJ2-1, with TRBD2 identical over 14 bases. The CDR3 has 17 residues. The germline V gene encodes CDR1 SQVTM and CDR2 ANQGSEA. Germline trimming cut 5 bases from V and 0 bases from J; bases unmatched to any gene: 6. For the CDR3, the DNA is TGCAGCGTTAGGACTAGCGGGGGGCCGAGCTCCTACAATGAGCAGTTCTTC. It specifies CSVRTSGGPSSYNEQFF.

This clonotype was detected a few times. V and J are TRBV12-3 or TRBV12-4 and TRBJ2-1; 9 positions match TRBD2. Unmatched junction bases numbered 14, after V lost 5 bases and J lost 0 bases. The CDR3 is made up of 19 amino acids. CDR3 in DNA: TGTGCCAGCAGTCCTCCCTGGGGTAGCGGGGGCCCCTCCTACAATGAGCAGTTCTTC. Protein product: CASSPPWGSGGPSYNEQFF.

The CDR3 here is CASGGLTWRMYEQYF. CDR3 bases: TGTGCCAGCGGGGGCTTAACATGGAGGATGTACGAGCAGTACTTC. The chain is built from TRBV6-1 and TRBJ2-4, with D maybe TRBD1 (6 bases). The J call may be faulty, since TRBJ2-7 better matches the DNA end. In germline, CDR1 is MNHNS, CDR2 SASEGT. This CDR3 has 15 residues.

The V and J genes are TRBV5-5 and TRBJ1-2; TRBD1 aligns across 8 bases. The length of the CDR3 is 14 residues. With V trimmed by 4 bases and J by 4 bases, 6 bases remained unmatched. Germline values: CDR1 SGHKS, CDR2 YYEKEE (reference sequence). The CDR3 spells CASSGQGRSYGYTF. The CDR3 DNA sequence: TGTGCCAGCAGCGGACAGGGAAGGAGCTATGGCTACACCTTC.

V usage is TRBV20-1 and J usage is TRBJ2-5; tentatively, D is TRBD1 or TRBD2 (5 bases each). The CDR3 sequence is 12 residues long. CDR1 and CDR2 from the germline V gene are DFQATT and SNEGSKA (reference sequence). V was cut by 5 bases and J by 3 bases, with 10 bases left in between. The CDR3 DNA reads TGCAGTGCTGGGGTGGGGGAAGAGACCCAGTACTTC. This sequence encodes CSAGVGEETQYF.

This clonotype appeared many times. The CDR3: CASSEGEGGQPQHF. As DNA, the CDR3 is TGTGCCAGCAGTGAGGGGGAGGGCGGTCAGCCCCAGCATTTT. This chain connects TRBV6-4 to TRBJ1-5, with TRBD1 as a possible D gene (5 bases). Germline V gene data show CDR1 as MRHNA and CDR2 as SNTAGT. This CDR3 spans 14 amino acids. V was clipped by 3 bases and J by 6 bases, with 12 bases between them.

With regard to this clonotype: One end of the junction is discordant with germline, which a read error may explain. The genes are TRBV5-1 and TRBJ2-3; D call uncertain. The CDR3 runs 14 residues. Germline V gene sequence: CDR1 SGHRS, CDR2 YFSETQ. The CDR3 is CAGSPHSSTDTQYF. In nucleotides, the CDR3 is TGCGCCGGCAGCCCTCACTCAAGCACAGATACGCAGTATTTT.

The rearrangement links TRBV9 to TRBJ2-1, with 9 bases lining up with TRBD2. The trim removed 1 base at V and 4 bases at J, leaving 9 bases unmatched. Germline CDR1 SGDLS, CDR2 YYNGEE. This CDR3 is 17 amino acids long. In nucleotides, the CDR3 is TGTGCCAGCAGCGTACTTGGGAGTAGCGGGGGATACAATGAGCAGTTCTTC. This encodes CASSVLGSSGGYNEQFF.

This clonotype was seen ten or more times. The chain employs TRBV12-3 or TRBV12-4 and TRBJ1-6, with D uncertain. Between the trimmed V and J ends, which lost 5 bases and 7 bases, there was a span of 15 bases. CDR3 length equals 15 residues. The CDR3 coding sequence is TGTGCCAGCAGTACCCGGGCCGCGAGGAATTCACCCCTCCACTTT. Its translation is CASSTRAARNSPLHF.

This chain joins TRBV20-1 and TRBJ2-7; D unclear. Germline values: CDR1 DFQATT, CDR2 SNEGSKA (reference sequence). The CDR3 has 12 amino acids. The V end was cut by 0 bases, the J end by 2 bases, with 5 bases between. The CDR3 region has the DNA TGCAGTGCTAGAGAACAGACCTACGAGCAGTACTTC. Translation gives CSAREQTYEQYF.

V is TRBV4-3 and J is TRBJ1-5; D is ambiguous. The length of the CDR3 is 17 residues. V was trimmed by 0 bases and J by 2 bases, leaving 14 bases between them. Germline CDR1 reads LGHNA; CDR2 reads YSLEER. This CDR3 reads CASSQDLAVTGNQPQHF. The CDR3 nucleotides read TGCGCCAGCAGCCAAGATCTGGCGGTTACGGGCAATCAGCCCCAGCATTTT.

This clonotype was detected once. This chain joins TRBV2 and TRBJ2-5; 7 positions match TRBD1. CDR1 and CDR2 from the germline V gene are SNHLY and FYNNEI. This CDR3 spans 15 amino acids. V gave up 6 bases and J gave up 0 bases; unmatched junction bases: 7. The CDR3 loop is CASSFAGTDQETQYF. In DNA, the CDR3 is TGTGCCAGCAGCTTCGCCGGGACAGACCAAGAGACCCAGTACTTC.

The J gene is TRBJ2-7, the V gene TRBV15; 7 bases fit TRBD1. V dropped 2 bases and J dropped 1; count of bases not matched to a gene: 2. The CDR3 length is 14 residues. The V gene's germline CDR1 is LNHNV and CDR2 YYDKDF (reference sequence). The DNA for the CDR3 is TGTGCCACCAGCAGACAGGGGGAATCCTACGAGCAGTACTTC. This gives the protein CATSRQGESYEQYF.

As regards this clonotype: One junction end disagrees with the germline gene, perhaps due to a read error. The rearrangement uses TRBV6-1 and TRBJ2-6; D might be TRBD1 (6 bases). There are 18 residues in the CDR3. The germline V gene has CDR1 MNHNS and CDR2 SASEGT. DNA of the CDR3: TGTGCCAGCAACGAACGTCTGGGACAACAAAAGGGGGTCAACGTCCTGACTTTC. It encodes CASNERLGQQKGVNVLTF.

This clonotype was counted a single time. V and J are TRBV29-1 and TRBJ1-2; 9 nucleotides align to TRBD1. Germline V gives CDR1 SQVTM, CDR2 ANQGSEA. The trim removed 6 bases at V and 4 bases at J, leaving 6 bases unmatched. The CDR3 covers 13 residues. The CDR3 reads CSVSGTGPYGYTF. CDR3 DNA sequence: TGCAGCGTCTCCGGGACAGGGCCCTATGGCTACACCTTC.